These 28 T cell receptor beta chains originate from one sample sequenced in a study of T cell changes during pregnancy in multiple sclerosis. Repertoires were generated with immunoSEQ multiplex PCR, while TCRdb's copy carries only in-frame clones and drops some. The top ten hold approximately 0.5% of the sample, which has fewer than 35,000 clones, 90% seen once. The source material was CD4+ T cells from peripheral blood mononuclear cells, sampled in the third trimester of pregnancy. The origin of the receptors is a female donor in good health, enrolled as a control in a pregnancy study.

The chain combines TRBV10-3 with TRBJ1-1; D is ambiguous. The germline gives CDR1 ENHRY, CDR2 SYGVKD. V shed 6 bases and J shed 2 bases, with 13 bases lying between them. The CDR3 contains 14 residues. CDR3 protein: CAIRLSGENTEAFF. The CDR3 DNA reads as TGTGCCATCAGGCTCTCCGGGGAAAACACTGAAGCTTTCTTT.

In its sample, this clone was seen a few times. The chain recombines TRBV14 with TRBJ1-1; tentative D call: TRBD1 (6 bases). Germline V gene data show CDR1 as SGHDN and CDR2 as FVKESK. Trimming left V 2 bases short and J 5 bases short, with 6 bases between. This CDR3 has 12 residues. The CDR3 region has the DNA TGTGCCAGCAGCCAAAGGGGGACTGAAGCTTTCTTT. Translating it yields CASSQRGTEAFF. Full variable domain (outside the CDR3, taken from reference TRBV14 and TRBJ1-1): EAGVTQFPSHSVIEKGQTVTLRCDPISGHDNLYWYRRVMGKEIKFLLHFVKESKQDESGMPNNRFLAERTGGTYSTLKVQPAELEDSGVYFCASSQRGTEAFFGQGTRLTVV.

The rearrangement joins TRBV11-2 to TRBJ1-1, with D maybe TRBD1 (6 bases). This CDR3 region has 14 residues. From germline, CDR1 is SGHAT and CDR2 FQNNGV. Trimming left V 5 bases short and J 5 bases short, with 15 bases between. The DNA for the CDR3 is TGTGCCAGCAGCACCACGGCACAGGGTACTGAAGCTTTCTTT. This gives the protein CASSTTAQGTEAFF. The full variable domain, with the rest looked up from reference TRBV11-2 and TRBJ1-1, is EAGVAQSPRYKIIEKRQSVAFWCNPISGHATLYWYQQILGQGPKLLIQFQNNGVVDDSQLPKDRFSAERLKGVDSTLKIQPAKLEDSAVYLCASSTTAQGTEAFFGQGTRLTVV.

This clone was picked up one time. In DNA, the CDR3 is TGTGCCAGCAGCCAAGGGGGAGTGTTCACCGGGGAGCTGTTTTTT. It translates to CASSQGGVFTGELFF. The chain joins TRBV11-3 to TRBJ2-2, with TRBD1 as a possible D gene (6 bases). Trimming cost V 5 bases and J 4 bases, with 14 bases left between them. This CDR3 has 15 amino acids. Per germline, CDR1 SGHNT and CDR2 YENEEA.

V usage is TRBV5-5 and J usage is TRBJ1-1, with 7 bases that match TRBD1. The CDR3 runs to 15 residues. Unmatched junction bases numbered 6, after V lost 1 base and J lost 3 bases. CDR1 is SGHKS, CDR2 YYEKEE, per germline (reference sequence). Here the CDR3 reads CASSLWGQYYTEAFF. Here the CDR3 DNA reads TGTGCCAGCAGCTTGTGGGGACAGTATTACACTGAAGCTTTCTTT. The variable domain in full, with the rest retrieved from reference TRBV5-5 and TRBJ1-1, is DAGVTQSPTHLIKTRGQQVTLRCSPISGHKSVSWYQQVLGQGPQFIFQYYEKEERGRGNFPDRFSARQFPNYSSELNVNALLLGDSALYLCASSLWGQYYTEAFFGQGTRLTVV.

By sample share, this clone is medium-sized. The chain has TRBV6-1 and TRBJ1-5, with 8 bases aligning to TRBD1. This CDR3 region has 19 residues. Germline V gives CDR1 MNHNS, CDR2 SASEGT. The V segment lost 3 bases and the J segment 1 base; nucleotides outside the gene matches: 14. Written as DNA, the CDR3 is TGTGCCAGCAGTGATAGGACAGGGTGGGGGGTTAGAAGCAATCAGCCCCAGCATTTT. The encoded protein is CASSDRTGWGVRSNQPQHF.

This clone appeared once. This rearrangement joins TRBV6-6 to TRBJ1-2; tentatively, D is TRBD1 (6 bases). The CDR3 is 15 amino acids. CDR1 and CDR2 from the germline V gene are MNHNY and SVGAGI (reference sequence). V shed 2 bases and J shed 4 bases, with 14 bases lying between them. This CDR3 is CASSYTTGQTYGYTF. The DNA for the CDR3 is TGTGCCAGCAGTTACACCACAGGACAGACCTATGGCTACACCTTC.

The chain carries TRBV10-3 and TRBJ2-2; 8 bases map to TRBD1. This CDR3 is built from 15 residues. With V trimmed by 8 bases and J by 1 base, 6 bases remained unmatched. CDR1 and CDR2 from the germline V gene are ENHRY and SYGVKD. DNA of the CDR3: TGTGCCATCTCCCCCGGGACAGGGAACACCGGGGAGCTGTTTTTT. Its protein product is CAISPGTGNTGELFF.

This clone was detected only once. The rearrangement joins TRBV5-1 to TRBJ1-6; no clear D. CDR3 length: 16 amino acids. The V and J ends lost 0 bases and 6 bases respectively, with 13 bases between them. Germline lookup yields CDR1 SGHRS and CDR2 YFSETQ. The CDR3 region is CASSLGQSGLNSPLHF. The CDR3 DNA is TGCGCCAGCAGCTTGGGCCAATCGGGTCTTAATTCACCCCTCCACTTT.

The chain has TRBV7-2 and TRBJ2-3; 16 bases fit TRBD2. CDR3 size: 17 residues. Germline V gene data show CDR1 as SGHTA and CDR2 as FQGNSA. After removal of 5 bases from V and 7 bases from J, the junction contained 9 bases not matched to a gene. DNA of the CDR3: TGTGCCAGCAGCATGACCGGGACTAGCGGGGGGGCGAATACGCAGTATTTT. It yields the protein CASSMTGTSGGANTQYF.

This clone appeared once. The gene calls are TRBV5-4 and TRBJ2-1; TRBD2 is a possible D gene (6 bases). The length of the CDR3 is 13 residues. Germline V gene data show CDR1 as SGHNT and CDR2 as YYREEE (reference sequence). V was pared by 4 bases and J by 4 bases, with 9 bases between. CDR3 coding DNA: TGTGCCAGCAGCCGGGGACTTTACAATGAGCAGTTCTTC. It translates to CASSRGLYNEQFF.

This clone was seen only a few times. The chain joins TRBV6-6 to TRBJ2-1, with 9 positions matching TRBD1. The CDR3 is made up of 15 amino acids. The germline V gene has CDR1 MNHNY and CDR2 SVGAGI (reference sequence). V trimming: 6 bases; J trimming: 5 bases; junction bases outside the gene matches: 8. CDR3 residues: CASSRGQGMHNEQFF. Written as DNA, the CDR3 is TGTGCCAGCAGCCGAGGACAGGGGATGCACAATGAGCAGTTCTTC.

V is TRBV19 and J is TRBJ2-1, with 7 bases aligning to TRBD2. V shed 6 bases and J 2 bases; nucleotides not matched to a gene: 10. Germline CDR1 is LNHDA and CDR2 is SQIVND (reference sequence). The CDR3 has 16 residues. Here the CDR3 reads CASRGGSGSPYNEQFF. As DNA, the CDR3 is TGTGCCAGTAGGGGGGGGAGCGGATCCCCCTACAATGAGCAGTTCTTC.

The genes are TRBV18 and TRBJ1-1; 7 nucleotides align to TRBD1. V dropped 1 base and J dropped 0; count of bases not matched to a gene: 8. CDR3 length equals 17 residues. Germline CDR1 reads KGHSH; CDR2 reads LQKENI. The CDR3 coding sequence is TGTGCCAGCTCACCACGAGTTCAGGGGGGAATGAACACTGAAGCTTTCTTT. Its translation: CASSPRVQGGMNTEAFF.

This chain uses TRBV5-4 with TRBJ1-1; D is ambiguous. Per the germline V gene, CDR1 is SGHNT and CDR2 is YYREEE (reference sequence). The CDR3 runs 14 residues. Trimming removed 1 base from V and 5 bases from J, with 12 bases in between. DNA for the CDR3: TGTGCCAGCAGCTTGCCGGGAGAGAGAACTGAAGCTTTCTTT. It yields the protein CASSLPGERTEAFF.

The rearrangement uses TRBV7-9 and TRBJ2-1; tentatively, D is TRBD2 (6 bases). Germline loops: CDR1 SEHNR, CDR2 FQNEAQ (reference sequence). The CDR3 runs 14 residues. V lost 4 bases and J lost 8, with 15 bases in between. CDR3 protein: CASSSFGTSYEQFF. CDR3 bases: TGTGCCAGCAGCTCCTTTGGAACTAGCTATGAGCAGTTCTTC.

The gene calls are TRBV6-5 and TRBJ2-7; 7 positions match TRBD1. Germline V gene data show CDR1 as MNHEY and CDR2 as SVGAGI. J was trimmed by 3 bases and V by 8 bases; bases with no gene match: 10. The CDR3 is 14 residues long. CDR3 amino acids: CASRNPGQFYEQYF. CDR3 coding DNA: TGTGCCAGCCGAAACCCGGGACAGTTCTACGAGCAGTACTTC.

The chain uses TRBV19 and TRBJ1-1; D unclear. Germline CDR1 LNHDA, CDR2 SQIVND (reference sequence). V lost 5 bases, J lost 4 bases, and 8 bases lay in between. The CDR3 consists of 12 residues. The CDR3 DNA is TGTGCCAGTAGTCATTGGGCCACTGAAGCTTTCTTT. It specifies CASSHWATEAFF.

This clone appeared a few times. The chain carries TRBV30 and TRBJ1-1; D gene unclear. Germline-derived CDR1 and CDR2 are GTSNPN and SVGIG (reference sequence). CDR3 length: 13 amino acids. The V and J ends lost 3 bases and 1 base respectively, with 9 bases between them. CDR3: CAWRARSNTEAFF. CDR3 nucleotide sequence: TGTGCCTGGAGGGCGAGGTCGAACACTGAAGCTTTCTTT.

V usage is TRBV5-1 and J usage is TRBJ2-1, with 13 bases identical to TRBD2. The CDR3 loop spans 15 amino acids. V gave up 4 bases and J gave up 8 bases; unmatched junction bases: 6. From germline, CDR1 is SGHRS and CDR2 YFSETQ. The CDR3 loop is CASSTRLAGGDEQFF. The CDR3 nucleotides are TGCGCCAGCAGCACCAGACTAGCGGGGGGCGATGAGCAGTTCTTC. Full variable domain (outside the CDR3, taken from reference TRBV5-1 and TRBJ2-1): KAGVTQTPRYLIKTRGQQVTLSCSPISGHRSVSWYQQTPGQGLQFLFEYFSETQRNKGNFPGRFSGRQFSNSRSEMNVSTLELGDSALYLCASSTRLAGGDEQFFGPGTRLTVL.

This clone was observed once. The chain has TRBV7-2 and TRBJ2-3; 9 nucleotides match TRBD2. This CDR3 spans 15 amino acids. From germline, CDR1 is SGHTA and CDR2 FQGNSA. V dropped 5 bases and J dropped 6; count of bases not matched to a gene: 9. CDR3 DNA: TGTGCCAGCAGCCTTCCGACTAGCGGATGGGATACGCAGTATTTT. Residues: CASSLPTSGWDTQYF.

J is TRBJ1-2 and V is TRBV5-1; D not resolved. CDR3 length equals 13 residues. Per germline, CDR1 SGHRS and CDR2 YFSETQ. Trimming took off 1 base at V and 8 bases at J, with 12 bases between the two ends. Written as DNA, the CDR3 is TGCGCCAGCAGCTTGAGGGCCCCGGGGGGCTACACCTTC. Amino acid sequence: CASSLRAPGGYTF.

V and J are TRBV7-2 and TRBJ2-7; 8 bases map to TRBD2. The germline V gene encodes CDR1 SGHTA and CDR2 FQGNSA. CDR3 size: 14 residues. J gave up 0 bases and V 3 bases, and 1 base lay outside the gene matches. The CDR3 region is CASSFSGGSYEQYF. Here the CDR3 DNA reads TGTGCCAGCAGCTTCAGCGGGGGCTCCTACGAGCAGTACTTC. Variable domain in full (rest from reference TRBV7-2 and TRBJ2-7): GAGVSQSPSNKVTEKGKDVELRCDPISGHTALYWYRQSLGQGLEFLIYFQGNSAPDKSGLPSDRFSAERTGGSVSTLTIQRTQQEDSAVYLCASSFSGGSYEQYFGPGTRLTVT.

The rearrangement joins TRBV9 to TRBJ1-3; D is uncertain. The CDR3 is 16 amino acids. V was clipped by 0 bases and J by 3 bases, with 13 bases between them. Looked up from germline, CDR1 is SGDLS and CDR2 is YYNGEE. The CDR3 DNA sequence: TGTGCCAGCAGCGTAGATTGGGAGGGTTTTGGAAACACCATATATTTT. This codes for CASSVDWEGFGNTIYF.

This rearrangement joins TRBV6-6 to TRBJ2-7; D is unclear. CDR3 length: 12 residues. V lost 4 bases and J 6 bases, leaving 10 bases between the germline ends. From germline, CDR1 is MNHNY and CDR2 SVGAGI (reference sequence). The CDR3 bases are TGTGCCAGCAGTTTCAGTCTTGGCGAGCAGTACTTC. Residues: CASSFSLGEQYF.

The chain couples TRBV15 to TRBJ2-7; 14 nucleotides agree with TRBD2. The CDR3 has 16 residues. Germline lookup yields CDR1 LNHNV and CDR2 YYDKDF (reference sequence). J was trimmed by 5 bases and V by 1 base; bases with no gene match: 4. The DNA of the CDR3 is TGTGCCACCAGCAGAGGGGGACTAGCGGGAGAGGACGAGCAGTACTTC. Its translation is CATSRGGLAGEDEQYF.

This chain links TRBV28 with TRBJ2-7; 7 bases match TRBD2. V lost 3 bases and J lost 0; bases outside the gene matches: 8. Per the germline V gene, CDR1 is MDHEN and CDR2 is SYDVKM. The CDR3 totals 16 residues. The DNA of the CDR3 is TGTGCCAGCAGTTTCAAGGGCGGGAGTTACTCCTACGAGCAGTACTTC. It is translated as CASSFKGGSYSYEQYF.

The chain has TRBV11-3 and TRBJ1-1; D gene unclear. This CDR3 has 15 residues. In germline, CDR1 is SGHNT, CDR2 YENEEA. Trimming stripped 1 base from V and 5 bases from J, with 14 bases between. For the CDR3, the DNA is TGTGCCAGCAGCTTAGTGGCAAACACCCGAACTGAAGCTTTCTTT. This codes for CASSLVANTRTEAFF.